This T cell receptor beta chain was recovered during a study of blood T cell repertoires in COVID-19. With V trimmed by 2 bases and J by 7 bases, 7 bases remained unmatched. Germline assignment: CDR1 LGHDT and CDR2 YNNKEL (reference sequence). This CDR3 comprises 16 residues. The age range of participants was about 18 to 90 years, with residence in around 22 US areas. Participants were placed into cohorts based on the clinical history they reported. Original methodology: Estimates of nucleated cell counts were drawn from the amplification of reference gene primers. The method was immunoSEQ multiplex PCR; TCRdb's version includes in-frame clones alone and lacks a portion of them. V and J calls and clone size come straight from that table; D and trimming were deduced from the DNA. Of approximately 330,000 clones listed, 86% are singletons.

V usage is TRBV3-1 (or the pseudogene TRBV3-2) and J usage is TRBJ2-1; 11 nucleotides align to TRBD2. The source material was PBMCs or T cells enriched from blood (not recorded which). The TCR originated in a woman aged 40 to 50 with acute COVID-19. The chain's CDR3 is CASSQLSGGAGNEQFF. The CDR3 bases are TGTGCCAGCAGCCAACTTAGCGGGGGGGCCGGGAATGAGCAGTTCTTC.